This T cell receptor beta chain was profiled in a study of cytomegalovirus exposure and HLA in healthy donors. Whole-study findings and limits: The study reported that TCR beta sequences accurately predicted HLA-A and HLA-B alleles in most subjects. For TCR beta chains, V- and J-gene trimming was later linked to a missense DCLRE1C variant. Prior analysis indicated that the majority of TCR beta V segments exhibited productivity approximately 90% or approximately 30% of the time.

The PCR was carried out with 60 Vbeta primers and 13 Jbeta primers. This table comes from immunoSEQ multiplex PCR, and its TCRdb copy is limited to in-frame clones, with some not included. This table holds some 140,000 clones, 77% found once. Points on this clone: The antigen is unknown.

The TCR comes from a man aged 25 to 40 in good health and CMV-seronegative. The sample consisted of PBMCs.

Here the CDR3 reads CASSEVNTEAFF. The CDR3 nucleotides read TGTGCCAGCAGCGAGGTGAACACTGAAGCTTTCTTT. The V call is TRBV6-5, the J call TRBJ1-1; D not certain. The CDR3 spans 12 residues. V dropped 6 bases and J dropped 0 bases, with 5 bases sitting between them. Germline loops: CDR1 MNHEY, CDR2 SVGAGI.